The clone carrying this T cell receptor (beta chain) was counted many times. Its specificity is not known. Primed by a sample-barcoded 5' primer and a J-beta primer mix, a second PCR proceeded for roughly 7 to 12 cycles. Every cDNA was tagged by a template-switch adaptor with 12 random nucleotides. TCRdb recomputed calls from the 5' RACE reads with MiXCR, one row per CDR3 protein. The sample includes 1 million or so distinct CDR3 sequences, over 35% seen only once; the top ten take around 18%. Per-sample yields of isolated PBMCs were at least 7 million. These data originate in a study of blood T cells in healthy people across ages. Study observations and caveats: It was the long-lived donors that had more naive CD4+ cells and higher diversity than aged donors. Diversity of TCR beta per million T cells declined in a roughly linear way with age.

After removal of 7 bases from V and 5 bases from J, the junction contained 14 bases not matched to a gene. This CDR3 spans 15 amino acids. Germline loops: CDR1 SGHRS, CDR2 YFSETQ. Sequenced input: blood. This chain joins TRBV5-1 and TRBJ2-5, with 7 bases aligning to TRBD1. The sequence derives from a woman aged 55 to 70 in good health. The CDR3 spells CASRDSPMGSETQYF. The DNA for the CDR3 is TGCGCCAGCCGGGACAGCCCCATGGGTTCGGAGACCCAGTACTTC.